A single sample is the source of the 31 T cell receptor beta chains below, sequenced in a study of regulatory T cells in long-lasting Graves disease. Time point specified: newly diagnosed GD, antithyroid drugs for less than 3 months. The TCR library used RNA extracted from PBMCs. Construction of the TCR beta libraries employed iRepertoire HTBI primers in conjunction with Arm-PCR of CDR3 regions. In TCRdb, the multiplex PCR reads were re-called with MiXCR into one record per CDR3 protein. This table has 420,000 or so distinct CDR3 sequences, roughly 15% appearing once. The same data also contributed to another study, on T cells in Graves' hyperthyroidism and ophthalmopathy.

Material: peripheral blood mononuclear cells (PBMCs), obtained at new diagnosis, from a patient treated with antithyroid drugs. Receptors were obtained from a woman aged 18-29 years with Graves disease.

This sequence joins TRBV19 and TRBJ2-1; TRBD2 agrees at 8 bases. This CDR3 is 15 amino acids long. CDR1 is LNHDA, CDR2 SQIVND, per germline (reference sequence). V lost 3 bases, J lost 4 bases, and 5 bases stayed unmatched. The CDR3 bases are TGTGCCAGTAGTATCGCGGGAGGATTATACAATGAGCAGTTCTTC. This encodes CASSIAGGLYNEQFF.

The V gene is TRBV7-8, the J gene TRBJ1-5; D possibly corresponds to TRBD1 (6 bases). Germline V gene lookup returns CDR1 SGHVS and CDR2 FQNEAQ. The CDR3 consists of 16 residues. The V end was cut by 0 bases, the J end by 3 bases, with 12 bases between. CDR3 sequence reads: CASSLAGGAVNQPQHF. The CDR3 region has the DNA TGTGCCAGCAGCTTAGCTGGGGGCGCGGTCAATCAGCCCCAGCATTTT.

The V and J genes are TRBV2 and TRBJ2-4; unclear D gene. Looked up from germline, CDR1 is SNHLY and CDR2 is FYNNEI. This CDR3 region has 14 residues. The germline V and J ends were trimmed by 4 bases and 0 bases, with 7 bases remaining between them. CDR3 nucleotides: TGTGCCAGCAGTGGAGGTCTAGCCAAAAACATTCAGTACTTC. It encodes CASSGGLAKNIQYF.

This clonotype was detected many times. CDR3 loop: CASSKGREKLFF. DNA of the CDR3: TGTGCCAGCAGTAAAGGGAGAGAAAAACTGTTTTTT. V gene TRBV27 combines with J gene TRBJ1-4; D unresolved. The length of the CDR3 is 12 residues. The germline V and J ends were trimmed by 5 bases and 8 bases, with 9 bases remaining between them. Germline CDR1 reads MNHEY; CDR2 reads SMNVEV (reference sequence).

The chain joins TRBV2 to TRBJ2-5; 14 bases fit TRBD2. Germline CDR1 and CDR2: SNHLY and FYNNEI. V dropped 6 bases and J dropped 1; count of bases not matched to a gene: 7. The CDR3 is made up of 17 amino acids. CDR3 DNA sequence: TGTGCCAGCAGCGAGGGACTAGCGGGAGAGCCCCAAGAGACCCAGTACTTC. Its translation is CASSEGLAGEPQETQYF.

This clonotype has a count of ten or more. This rearrangement joins TRBV27 to TRBJ2-7; TRBD2 matches 8 bases. The CDR3 loop spans 13 amino acids. Germline assignment: CDR1 MNHEY and CDR2 SMNVEV (reference sequence). J was trimmed by 4 bases and V by 6 bases; bases with no gene match: 5. The CDR3: CASSQRELYEQYF. CDR3 sequence (DNA): TGTGCCAGCAGCCAGCGGGAGTTATACGAGCAGTACTTC.

This chain connects TRBV6-2 or TRBV6-3 to TRBJ2-1; 12 bases map to TRBD2. This CDR3 spans 16 amino acids. V lost 2 bases to trimming and J lost 4 bases; unmatched junction nucleotides: 3. Germline V CDR1 and CDR2: MNHEY, SVGEGT. The CDR3 DNA reads TGTGCCAGCAGTTACCTGACTAGCGGGAGTTACAATGAGCAGTTCTTC. Encoded protein: CASSYLTSGSYNEQFF.

This clonotype was counted between two and nine times. The gene calls are TRBV6-1 and TRBJ2-7, with 7 bases identical to TRBD1. Germline trimming cut 7 bases from V and 4 bases from J; bases unmatched to any gene: 4. This CDR3 region has 12 residues. Germline V gives CDR1 MNHNS, CDR2 SASEGT. The CDR3 sequence is CASKKQGYEQYF. The CDR3 DNA sequence: TGTGCCAGCAAGAAACAGGGGTACGAGCAGTACTTC.

This clonotype came up many times. The gene calls are TRBV3-1 and TRBJ2-1; 7 positions agree with TRBD2. Germline V lookup: CDR1 LGHDT, CDR2 YNNKEL (reference sequence). With 3 bases clipped from V and 2 bases from J, the junction kept 4 bases outside the gene matches. The length of the CDR3 is 15 residues. CDR3 DNA sequence: TGTGCCAGCAGCCAGAGGAGCGGGGCCTACAATGAGCAGTTCTTC. Translating it yields CASSQRSGAYNEQFF.

This chain connects TRBV4-1 to TRBJ2-1; D is ambiguous. Germline CDR1 MGHRA, CDR2 YSYEKL. The CDR3 extends over 15 amino acids. V lost 1 base to trimming and J lost 6 bases, with 13 bases between them. As DNA, the CDR3 is TGCGCCAGCAGCCAAGGAGCGCCTTCTGGCAATGAGCAGTTCTTC. This gives the protein CASSQGAPSGNEQFF.

V and J are TRBV2 and TRBJ2-1; 10 nucleotides line up with TRBD2. The CDR3 runs 13 residues. CDR1 is SNHLY, CDR2 FYNNEI, per germline. V gave up 5 bases and J gave up 10 bases; unmatched junction bases: 5. CDR3 in amino acids: CASSSIAGGEQFF. Here the CDR3 DNA reads TGTGCCAGCAGTTCTATAGCGGGAGGCGAGCAGTTCTTC. The complete variable domain, with remaining parts taken from reference TRBV2 and TRBJ2-1, reads EPEVTQTPSHQVTQMGQEVILRCVPISNHLYFYWYRQILGQKVEFLVSFYNNEISEKSEIFDDQFSVERPDGSNFTLKIRSTKLEDSAMYFCASSSIAGGEQFFGPGTRLTVL.

The sample holds many counts of this clonotype. This chain joins TRBV9 and TRBJ2-7, with D possibly being TRBD2 (6 bases). This CDR3 has 16 residues. Deletions cut 4 bases from V and 3 bases from J, with 20 bases between. CDR1 SGDLS and CDR2 YYNGEE come from the germline V gene. CDR3 region: CASSSSSGLRIYEQYF. As DNA, the CDR3 is TGTGCCAGCAGCTCATCCTCGGGACTTCGGATCTACGAGCAGTACTTC.

This clonotype was observed many times. The CDR3 reads CASSVGVAGAYEQYF. The CDR3, as DNA: TGTGCCAGCAGCGTAGGGGTTGCGGGAGCCTACGAGCAGTACTTC. The genes are TRBV9 and TRBJ2-7; 7 positions agree with TRBD2. This CDR3 region has 15 residues. Germline assignment: CDR1 SGDLS and CDR2 YYNGEE. J was trimmed by 2 bases and V by 0 bases; bases with no gene match: 5. Filled out from reference TRBV9 and TRBJ2-7, the complete variable domain reads DSGVTQTPKHLITATGQRVTLRCSPRSGDLSVYWYQQSLDQGLQFLIQYYNGEERAKGNILERFSAQQFPDLHSELNLSSLELGDSALYFCASSVGVAGAYEQYFGPGTRLTVT.

Written as DNA, the CDR3 is TGTGCCAGCAGCGTAGGACAGCCAGATAGCAATCAGCCCCAGCATTTT. As protein: CASSVGQPDSNQPQHF. The chain couples TRBV9 to TRBJ1-5; D might be TRBD1 (5 bases). The V gene's germline CDR1 is SGDLS and CDR2 YYNGEE. The CDR3 covers 16 residues. The V end lost 0 bases, the J end lost 0 bases, and 10 bases lay between the germline ends.

This clonotype appeared many times. J is TRBJ2-1 and V is TRBV12-5, with TRBD1 matching 7 bases. The CDR3 sequence is 15 residues long. CDR1 and CDR2 (germline): LGHNT, FRNRAP. V dropped 1 base and J dropped 3; count of bases not matched to a gene: 3. CDR3: CASGLGGQVYNEQFF. The CDR3 DNA sequence: TGTGCTAGTGGTTTGGGAGGACAGGTCTACAATGAGCAGTTCTTC.

This clonotype was counted at least ten times. The CDR3 DNA is TGTGCCAGCAAGGGGGCAGGCAGCAATCAGCCCCAGCATTTT. It yields the protein CASKGAGSNQPQHF. The V gene is TRBV27, the J gene TRBJ1-5; 7 bases line up with TRBD1. Germline V lookup: CDR1 MNHEY, CDR2 SMNVEV (reference sequence). Unmatched junction bases numbered 4, after V lost 7 bases and J lost 1 base. The CDR3 has 14 amino acids.

This clonotype appeared many times. This CDR3 reads CASNPEQGATNEKLFF. In nucleotides, the CDR3 is TGTGCCAGCAACCCGGAGCAGGGAGCAACTAATGAAAAACTGTTTTTT. The J gene is TRBJ1-4, the V gene TRBV28, with D perhaps TRBD1 (5 bases). CDR3 length: 16 residues. V was trimmed by 7 bases and J by 0 bases, leaving 15 bases between them. Germline assignment: CDR1 MDHEN and CDR2 SYDVKM.

The chain joins TRBV20-1 to TRBJ2-7, with 13 positions matching TRBD2. V was pared by 4 bases and J by 0 bases, with 6 bases of the junction left unmatched. Germline V gives CDR1 DFQATT, CDR2 SNEGSKA (reference sequence). The CDR3 runs to 16 residues. CDR3 DNA sequence: TGCAGTGCTACGGGACTAGCGGGACTCCCCTCCTACGAGCAGTACTTC. Protein: CSATGLAGLPSYEQYF.

This chain uses TRBV16 with TRBJ2-5; perhaps TRBD1 as D (5 bases). Germline-derived CDR1 and CDR2 are KGHSY and FQNENV. Between the trimmed V and J ends, which lost 2 bases and 0 bases, there was a span of 10 bases. The CDR3 contains 15 residues. CDR3 nucleotides: TGTGCCAGCAGCCAAAACAGGATGTACCAAGAGACCCAGTACTTC. Translation: CASSQNRMYQETQYF.

This clonotype has at least ten counts. V and J are TRBV20-1 and TRBJ2-7, with TRBD1 matching 8 bases. CDR3 length: 14 amino acids. From germline, CDR1 is DFQATT and CDR2 SNEGSKA (reference sequence). Losses at the gene ends were 0 bases for V and 4 bases for J; bases not matched to a gene: 5. The CDR3 sequence is CSARDHRGKYEQYF. The CDR3, as DNA: TGCAGTGCTAGAGATCACAGGGGGAAATACGAGCAGTACTTC.

This clonotype was recorded many times. The CDR3 loop is CASSVGVARGYNEQFF. CDR3 coding DNA: TGTGCCAGCAGCGTAGGTGTGGCGAGGGGATACAATGAGCAGTTCTTC. The chain joins TRBV9 to TRBJ2-1, with D tentatively TRBD1 or TRBD2 (5 bases each). Germline V lookup: CDR1 SGDLS, CDR2 YYNGEE. The CDR3 extends over 16 amino acids. The germline V and J ends were trimmed by 0 bases and 4 bases, with 14 bases remaining between them.

This clonotype was found a few times. CDR3 loop: CASSIDPGIYNEQFF. CDR3 in DNA: TGTGCCAGTAGTATAGATCCGGGTATCTACAATGAGCAGTTCTTC. This chain links TRBV19 with TRBJ2-1; D remains unclear. The germline V gene has CDR1 LNHDA and CDR2 SQIVND (reference sequence). V was clipped by 0 bases and J by 3 bases, with 9 bases between them. The CDR3 loop spans 15 amino acids.

The table lists this clonotype with many counts. J is TRBJ2-7 and V is TRBV12-3 or TRBV12-4, with D perhaps matching TRBD1 (6 bases). The CDR3 runs 14 residues. Trimming shortened V by 6 bases and J by 3 bases, and 15 bases separated the two germline ends. CDR3 DNA sequence: TGTGCCAGCAGCCAAATCGGACAGTACTACGAGCAGTACTTC. Protein sequence: CASSQIGQYYEQYF.

A few counts support this clonotype. A read error is possible here, since a much larger clone lies one base away. This chain uses TRBV11-2 with TRBJ2-7; D remains ambiguous. The germline gives CDR1 SGHAT, CDR2 FQNNGV. The CDR3 is made up of 12 amino acids. In DNA form, the CDR3 reads TGTGTCAGCAGCTCAAATAACTACGAGCAGTACTTC. It specifies CVSSSNNYEQYF.

The chain joins TRBV30 to TRBJ1-1; D unresolved. The V gene lost 3 bases and the J gene lost 6 bases, with 14 bases spanning the gap. Germline V gene sequence: CDR1 GTSNPN, CDR2 SVGIG (reference sequence). This CDR3 region has 13 residues. CDR3 sequence: CAWRLQYGAEAFF. The CDR3, as DNA: TGTGCCTGGAGGCTCCAATACGGAGCTGAAGCTTTCTTT.

V and J are TRBV4-1 and TRBJ1-5; 7 bases align to TRBD1. This CDR3 is 15 amino acids long. The V and J ends lost 1 base and 3 bases, in that order; junction bases with no gene match: 3. Germline CDR1 and CDR2: MGHRA and YSYEKL. The CDR3 protein is CASSQGGQFNQPQHF. The CDR3 nucleotides are TGCGCCAGCAGCCAAGGGGGACAGTTCAATCAGCCCCAGCATTTT.

This clonotype has ten or more counts. This chain joins TRBV28 and TRBJ2-1; D might be TRBD2 (6 bases). With 5 bases removed from V and 6 bases from J, the gap between germline ends came to 17 bases. CDR3 length equals 15 residues. Germline V gene data show CDR1 as MDHEN and CDR2 as SYDVKM. CDR3 sequence (DNA): TGTGCCAGCAGTACCTCTGGGGACTTATCCAATGAGCAGTTCTTC. This sequence encodes CASSTSGDLSNEQFF.

This clonotype has at least ten counts. The genes are TRBV6-1 and TRBJ2-1; 11 bases agree with TRBD2. The CDR3 has 13 amino acids. With 10 bases clipped from V and 5 bases from J, the junction kept 4 bases outside the gene matches. The germline V gene has CDR1 MNHNS and CDR2 SASEGT. CDR3 DNA sequence: TGTGCCACGACTAGCGGGATAAACAATGAGCAGTTCTTC. Amino acid sequence: CATTSGINNEQFF.

This clonotype was picked up many times. The chain employs TRBV7-8 and TRBJ2-3; D is unclear. CDR1 and CDR2 from the germline V gene are SGHVS and FQNEAQ. The CDR3 is 17 amino acids. V shed 2 bases and J shed 3 bases, with 18 bases lying between them. CDR3 in amino acids: CASSLIPEGPFTDTQYF. The CDR3, as DNA: TGTGCCAGCAGCTTAATTCCGGAAGGGCCCTTTACAGATACGCAGTATTTT.

This clonotype came up many times. The gene calls are TRBV28 and TRBJ2-7, with D unresolved. CDR3 length equals 13 residues. Germline values: CDR1 MDHEN, CDR2 SYDVKM. Trimming cost V 7 bases and J 5 bases, with 15 bases left between them. In DNA form, the CDR3 reads TGTGCCAGCACCTCGACAAGGCATGACGAGCAGTACTTC. This gives the protein CASTSTRHDEQYF.

About this clonotype: Since a much larger clone is just one base distant, this may be a read error. CDR3 nucleotides: TGTGCCAGCAGTTCTCGCGGGGGACAAGGGACCCAGTACTTC. Its translation: CASSSRGGQGTQYF. The V gene is TRBV27, the J gene TRBJ2-5; weak D call: TRBD2 (7 bases). Germline loops: CDR1 MNHEY, CDR2 SMNVEV (reference sequence). The CDR3 spans 14 residues.